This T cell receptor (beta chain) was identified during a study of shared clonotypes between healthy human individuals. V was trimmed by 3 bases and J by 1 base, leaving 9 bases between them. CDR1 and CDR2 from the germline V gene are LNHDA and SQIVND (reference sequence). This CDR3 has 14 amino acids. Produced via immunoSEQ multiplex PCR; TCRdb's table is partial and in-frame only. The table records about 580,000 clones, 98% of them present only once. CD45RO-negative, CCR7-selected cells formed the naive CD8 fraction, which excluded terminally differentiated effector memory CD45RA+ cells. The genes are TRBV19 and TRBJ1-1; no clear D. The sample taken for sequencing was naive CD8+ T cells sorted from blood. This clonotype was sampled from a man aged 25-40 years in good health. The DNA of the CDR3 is TGTGCCAGTAGTATTGTTTCAGGGAACACTGAAGCTTTCTTT. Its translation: CASSIVSGNTEAFF.